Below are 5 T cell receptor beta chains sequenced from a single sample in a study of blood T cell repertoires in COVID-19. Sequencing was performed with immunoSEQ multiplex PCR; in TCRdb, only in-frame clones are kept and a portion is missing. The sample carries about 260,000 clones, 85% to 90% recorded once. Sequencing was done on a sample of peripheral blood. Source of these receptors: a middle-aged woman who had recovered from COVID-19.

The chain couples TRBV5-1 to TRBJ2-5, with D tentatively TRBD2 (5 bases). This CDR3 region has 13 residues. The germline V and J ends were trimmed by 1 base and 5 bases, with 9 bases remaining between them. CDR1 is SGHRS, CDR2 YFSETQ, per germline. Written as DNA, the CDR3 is TGCGCCAGCAGCTTGTTTGAGCGGGAGACCCAGTACTTC. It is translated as CASSLFERETQYF.

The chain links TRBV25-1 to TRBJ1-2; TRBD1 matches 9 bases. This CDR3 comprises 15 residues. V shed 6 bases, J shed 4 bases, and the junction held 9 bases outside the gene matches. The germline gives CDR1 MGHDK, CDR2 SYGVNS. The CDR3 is CASSPKKGQGYGYTF. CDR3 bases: TGTGCCAGCAGCCCTAAAAAGGGACAGGGCTATGGCTACACCTTC.

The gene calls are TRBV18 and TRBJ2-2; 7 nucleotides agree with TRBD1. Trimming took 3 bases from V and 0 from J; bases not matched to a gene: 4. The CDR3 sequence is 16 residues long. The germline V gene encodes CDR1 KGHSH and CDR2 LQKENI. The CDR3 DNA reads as TGTGCCAGCTCACCTACAGGGGTTACGAACACCGGGGAGCTGTTTTTT. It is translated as CASSPTGVTNTGELFF.

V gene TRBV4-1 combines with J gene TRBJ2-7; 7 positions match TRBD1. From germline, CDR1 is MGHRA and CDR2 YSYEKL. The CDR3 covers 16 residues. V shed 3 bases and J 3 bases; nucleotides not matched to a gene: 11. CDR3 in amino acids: CASSHMGQSKIYEQYF. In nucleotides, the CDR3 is TGCGCCAGCAGCCACATGGGACAGTCAAAGATCTACGAGCAGTACTTC.

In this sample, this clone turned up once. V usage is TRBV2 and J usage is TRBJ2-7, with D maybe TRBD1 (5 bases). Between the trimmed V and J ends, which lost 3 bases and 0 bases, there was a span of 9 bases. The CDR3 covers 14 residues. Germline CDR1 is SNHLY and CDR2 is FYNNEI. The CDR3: CASSEQGASYEQYF. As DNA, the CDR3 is TGTGCCAGCAGTGAGCAGGGTGCCTCCTACGAGCAGTACTTC.